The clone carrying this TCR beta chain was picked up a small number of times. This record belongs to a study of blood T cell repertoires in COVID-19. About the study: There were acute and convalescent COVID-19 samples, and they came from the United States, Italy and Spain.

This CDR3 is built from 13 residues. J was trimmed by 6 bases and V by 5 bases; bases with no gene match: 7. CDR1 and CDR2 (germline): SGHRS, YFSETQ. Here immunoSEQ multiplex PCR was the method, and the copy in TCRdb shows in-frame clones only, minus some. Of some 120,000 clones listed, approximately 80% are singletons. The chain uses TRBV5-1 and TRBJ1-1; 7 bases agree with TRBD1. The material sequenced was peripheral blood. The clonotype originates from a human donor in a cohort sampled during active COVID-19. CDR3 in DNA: TGCGCCAGCAGTTCACTCCAGGGGGCTGAAGCTTTCTTT. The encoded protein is CASSSLQGAEAFF.